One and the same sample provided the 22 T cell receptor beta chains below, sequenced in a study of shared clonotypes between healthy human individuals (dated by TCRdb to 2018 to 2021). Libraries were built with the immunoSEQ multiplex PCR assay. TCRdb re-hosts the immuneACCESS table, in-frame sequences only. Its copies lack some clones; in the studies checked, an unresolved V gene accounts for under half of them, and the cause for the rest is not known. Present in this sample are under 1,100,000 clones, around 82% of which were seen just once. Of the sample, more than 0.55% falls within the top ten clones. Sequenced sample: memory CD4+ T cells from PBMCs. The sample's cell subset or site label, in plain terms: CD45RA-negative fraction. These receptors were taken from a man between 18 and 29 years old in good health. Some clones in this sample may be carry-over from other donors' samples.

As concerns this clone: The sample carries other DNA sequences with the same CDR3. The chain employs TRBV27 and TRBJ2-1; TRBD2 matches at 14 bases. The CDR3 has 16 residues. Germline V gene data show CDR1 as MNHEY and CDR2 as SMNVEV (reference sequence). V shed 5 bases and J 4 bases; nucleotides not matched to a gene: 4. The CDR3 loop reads CASSRLAGGDYNEQFF. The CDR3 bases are TGTGCCAGCAGTAGACTAGCGGGGGGGGATTACAATGAGCAGTTCTTC.

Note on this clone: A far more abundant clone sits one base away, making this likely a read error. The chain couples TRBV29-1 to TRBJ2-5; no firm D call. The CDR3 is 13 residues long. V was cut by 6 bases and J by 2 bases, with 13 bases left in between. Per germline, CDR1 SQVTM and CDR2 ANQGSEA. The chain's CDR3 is CSVGPIRQETQYF. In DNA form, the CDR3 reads TGCAGCGTCGGTCCCATCCGACAAGAGACCCAGTACTTC.

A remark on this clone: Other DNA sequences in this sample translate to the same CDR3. Here the CDR3 DNA reads TGCGCCAGCAGCTTGGGACAGGGAAACACCATATATTTT. Translating gives CASSLGQGNTIYF. The V gene is TRBV5-1, the J gene TRBJ1-3, with a tentative D call TRBD1 (5 bases). CDR3 length: 13 residues. The V gene's germline CDR1 is SGHRS and CDR2 YFSETQ. V was shortened by 0 bases and J by 4 bases, with 5 bases between the two germline ends.

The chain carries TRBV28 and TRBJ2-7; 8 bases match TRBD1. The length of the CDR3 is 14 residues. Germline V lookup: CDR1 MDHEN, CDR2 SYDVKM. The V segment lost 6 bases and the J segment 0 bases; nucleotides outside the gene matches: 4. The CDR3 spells CASSSGGSSYEQYF. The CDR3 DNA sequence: TGTGCCAGCAGCTCAGGGGGCTCCTCCTACGAGCAGTACTTC. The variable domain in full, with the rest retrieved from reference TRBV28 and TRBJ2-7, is DVKVTQSSRYLVKRTGEKVFLECVQDMDHENMFWYRQDPGLGLRLIYFSYDVKMKEKGDIPEGYSVSREKKERFSLILESASTNQTSMYLCASSSGGSSYEQYFGPGTRLTVT.

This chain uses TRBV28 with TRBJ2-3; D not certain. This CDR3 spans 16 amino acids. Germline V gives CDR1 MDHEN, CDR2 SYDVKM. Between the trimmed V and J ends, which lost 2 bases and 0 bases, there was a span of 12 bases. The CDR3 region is CASSLPYYPSTDTQYF. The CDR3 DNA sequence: TGTGCCAGCAGTTTACCCTACTATCCTAGCACAGATACGCAGTATTTT. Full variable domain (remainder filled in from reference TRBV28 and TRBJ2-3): DVKVTQSSRYLVKRTGEKVFLECVQDMDHENMFWYRQDPGLGLRLIYFSYDVKMKEKGDIPEGYSVSREKKERFSLILESASTNQTSMYLCASSLPYYPSTDTQYFGPGTRLTVL.

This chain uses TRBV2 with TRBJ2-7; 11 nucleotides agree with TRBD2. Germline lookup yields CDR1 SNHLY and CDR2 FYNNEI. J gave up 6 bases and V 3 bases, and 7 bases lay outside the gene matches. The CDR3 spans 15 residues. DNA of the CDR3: TGTGCCAGCAGTGATAGGCTAGCGGGAGGTTCCGAGCAGTACTTC. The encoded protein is CASSDRLAGGSEQYF.

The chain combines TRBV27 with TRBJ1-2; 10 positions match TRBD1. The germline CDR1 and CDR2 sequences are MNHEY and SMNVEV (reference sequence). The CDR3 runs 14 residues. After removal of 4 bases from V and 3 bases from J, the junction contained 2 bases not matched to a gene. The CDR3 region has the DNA TGTGCCAGCAGTTCAGGGACAGGGGACTATGGCTACACCTTC. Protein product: CASSSGTGDYGYTF.

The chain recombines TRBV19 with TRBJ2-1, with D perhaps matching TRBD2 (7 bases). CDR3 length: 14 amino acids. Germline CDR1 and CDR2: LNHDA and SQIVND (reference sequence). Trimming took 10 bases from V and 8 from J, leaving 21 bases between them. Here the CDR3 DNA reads TGTGCCAAACTTAGAGGGGGAGGGCCCGATGAGCAGTTCTTC. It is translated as CAKLRGGGPDEQFF.

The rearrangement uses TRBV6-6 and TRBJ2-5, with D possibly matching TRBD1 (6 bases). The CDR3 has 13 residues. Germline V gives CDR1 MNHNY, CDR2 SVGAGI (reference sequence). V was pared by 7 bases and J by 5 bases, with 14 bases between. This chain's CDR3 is CASKSRGMETQYF. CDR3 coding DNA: TGTGCCAGCAAATCCAGGGGAATGGAGACCCAGTACTTC.

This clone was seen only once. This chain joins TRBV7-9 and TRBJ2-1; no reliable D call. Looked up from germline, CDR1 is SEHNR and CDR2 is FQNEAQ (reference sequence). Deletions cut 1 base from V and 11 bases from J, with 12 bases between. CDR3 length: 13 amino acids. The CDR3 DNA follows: TGTGCCAGCAGCTTAGGCCTCCTAGAGAAGCAGTTCTTC. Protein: CASSLGLLEKQFF.

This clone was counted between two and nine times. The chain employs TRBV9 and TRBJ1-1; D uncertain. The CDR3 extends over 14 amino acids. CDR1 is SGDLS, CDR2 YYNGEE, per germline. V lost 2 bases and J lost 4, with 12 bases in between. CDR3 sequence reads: CASSVGYRITEAFF. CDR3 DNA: TGTGCCAGCAGCGTGGGGTATCGGATCACTGAAGCTTTCTTT.

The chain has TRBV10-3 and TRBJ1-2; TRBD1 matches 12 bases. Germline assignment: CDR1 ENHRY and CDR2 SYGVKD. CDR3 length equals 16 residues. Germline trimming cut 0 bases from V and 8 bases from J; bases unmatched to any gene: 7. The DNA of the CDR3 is TGTGCCATCAGTGAGTCGTTGGGACAGGGGGCGCCCGGCTACACCTTC. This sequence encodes CAISESLGQGAPGYTF.

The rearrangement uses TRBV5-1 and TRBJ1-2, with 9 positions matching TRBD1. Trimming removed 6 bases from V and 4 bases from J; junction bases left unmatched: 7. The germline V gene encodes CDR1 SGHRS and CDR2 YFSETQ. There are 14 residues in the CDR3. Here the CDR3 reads CASTLPGQGYGYTF. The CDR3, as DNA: TGCGCCAGCACCCTTCCGGGACAGGGCTATGGCTACACCTTC.

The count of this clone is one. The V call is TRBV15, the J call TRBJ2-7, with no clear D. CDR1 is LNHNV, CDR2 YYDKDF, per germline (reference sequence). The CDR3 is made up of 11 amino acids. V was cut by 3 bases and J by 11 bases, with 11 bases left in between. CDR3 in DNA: TGTGCCACCAGCAGTGACGGGCAAGAGTACTTC. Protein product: CATSSDGQEYF.

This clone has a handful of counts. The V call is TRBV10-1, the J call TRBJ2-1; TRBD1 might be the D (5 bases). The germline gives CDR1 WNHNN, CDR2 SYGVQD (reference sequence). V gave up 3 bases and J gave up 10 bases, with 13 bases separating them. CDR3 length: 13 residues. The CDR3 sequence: CASSERFGAEQFF. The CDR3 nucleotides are TGCGCCAGCAGTGAAAGGTTTGGGGCAGAGCAGTTCTTC.

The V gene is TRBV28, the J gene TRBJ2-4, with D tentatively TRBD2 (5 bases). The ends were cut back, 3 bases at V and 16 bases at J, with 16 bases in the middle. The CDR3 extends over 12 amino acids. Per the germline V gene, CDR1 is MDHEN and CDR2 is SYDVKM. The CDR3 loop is CASSFEPGKLYF. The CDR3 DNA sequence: TGTGCCAGCAGTTTCGAACCGGGAAAGCTCTACTTC. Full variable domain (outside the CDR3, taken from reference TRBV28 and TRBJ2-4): DVKVTQSSRYLVKRTGEKVFLECVQDMDHENMFWYRQDPGLGLRLIYFSYDVKMKEKGDIPEGYSVSREKKERFSLILESASTNQTSMYLCASSFEPGKLYFGAGTRLSVL.

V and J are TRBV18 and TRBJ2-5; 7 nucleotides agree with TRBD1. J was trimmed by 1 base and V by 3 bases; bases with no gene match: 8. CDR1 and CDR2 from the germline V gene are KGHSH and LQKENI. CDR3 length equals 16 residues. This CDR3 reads CASSPLGTALQETQYF. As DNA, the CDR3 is TGTGCCAGCTCACCCCTGGGGACAGCTCTCCAAGAGACCCAGTACTTC.

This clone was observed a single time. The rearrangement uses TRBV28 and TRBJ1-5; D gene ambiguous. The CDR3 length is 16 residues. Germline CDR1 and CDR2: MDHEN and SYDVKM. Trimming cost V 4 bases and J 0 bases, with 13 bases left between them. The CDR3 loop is CASSSFGLASNQPQHF. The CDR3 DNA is TGTGCCAGCAGTTCTTTTGGGTTGGCTAGCAATCAGCCCCAGCATTTT.

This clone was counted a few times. The CDR3 here is CASSTGTVEAFF. The CDR3 DNA reads as TGCGCCAGCAGCACAGGGACGGTTGAAGCTTTCTTT. V gene TRBV5-1 combines with J gene TRBJ1-1; a weak D match, TRBD1 (6 bases). The CDR3 consists of 12 residues. In germline, CDR1 is SGHRS, CDR2 YFSETQ. Trimming pared 4 bases from V and 7 bases from J, leaving 11 bases between.

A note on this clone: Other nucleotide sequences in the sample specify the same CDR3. The CDR3 DNA reads TGTGCCAGCAACACGGGGCGTAGAGAGCAGTACTTC. It specifies CASNTGRREQYF. The rearrangement links TRBV28 to TRBJ2-7; D may match TRBD1 or TRBD2 (5 bases each). The germline V gene encodes CDR1 MDHEN and CDR2 SYDVKM. Deletions cut 7 bases from V and 7 bases from J, with 14 bases between. CDR3 length: 12 residues.

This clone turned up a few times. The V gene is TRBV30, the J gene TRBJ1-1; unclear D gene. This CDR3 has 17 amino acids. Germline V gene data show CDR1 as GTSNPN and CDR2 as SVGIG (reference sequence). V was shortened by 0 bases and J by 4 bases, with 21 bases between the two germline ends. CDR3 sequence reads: CAWSVNPEHGTFTEAFF. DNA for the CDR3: TGTGCCTGGAGTGTAAATCCTGAGCACGGAACGTTCACTGAAGCTTTCTTT.

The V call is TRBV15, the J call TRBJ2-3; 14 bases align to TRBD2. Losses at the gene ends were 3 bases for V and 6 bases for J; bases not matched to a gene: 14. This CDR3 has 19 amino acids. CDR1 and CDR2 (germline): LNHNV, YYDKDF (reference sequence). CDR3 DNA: TGTGCCACCAGCAGGGTCAGGGGACTAGCGGGAGAGGAGTGGGATACGCAGTATTTT. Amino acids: CATSRVRGLAGEEWDTQYF.